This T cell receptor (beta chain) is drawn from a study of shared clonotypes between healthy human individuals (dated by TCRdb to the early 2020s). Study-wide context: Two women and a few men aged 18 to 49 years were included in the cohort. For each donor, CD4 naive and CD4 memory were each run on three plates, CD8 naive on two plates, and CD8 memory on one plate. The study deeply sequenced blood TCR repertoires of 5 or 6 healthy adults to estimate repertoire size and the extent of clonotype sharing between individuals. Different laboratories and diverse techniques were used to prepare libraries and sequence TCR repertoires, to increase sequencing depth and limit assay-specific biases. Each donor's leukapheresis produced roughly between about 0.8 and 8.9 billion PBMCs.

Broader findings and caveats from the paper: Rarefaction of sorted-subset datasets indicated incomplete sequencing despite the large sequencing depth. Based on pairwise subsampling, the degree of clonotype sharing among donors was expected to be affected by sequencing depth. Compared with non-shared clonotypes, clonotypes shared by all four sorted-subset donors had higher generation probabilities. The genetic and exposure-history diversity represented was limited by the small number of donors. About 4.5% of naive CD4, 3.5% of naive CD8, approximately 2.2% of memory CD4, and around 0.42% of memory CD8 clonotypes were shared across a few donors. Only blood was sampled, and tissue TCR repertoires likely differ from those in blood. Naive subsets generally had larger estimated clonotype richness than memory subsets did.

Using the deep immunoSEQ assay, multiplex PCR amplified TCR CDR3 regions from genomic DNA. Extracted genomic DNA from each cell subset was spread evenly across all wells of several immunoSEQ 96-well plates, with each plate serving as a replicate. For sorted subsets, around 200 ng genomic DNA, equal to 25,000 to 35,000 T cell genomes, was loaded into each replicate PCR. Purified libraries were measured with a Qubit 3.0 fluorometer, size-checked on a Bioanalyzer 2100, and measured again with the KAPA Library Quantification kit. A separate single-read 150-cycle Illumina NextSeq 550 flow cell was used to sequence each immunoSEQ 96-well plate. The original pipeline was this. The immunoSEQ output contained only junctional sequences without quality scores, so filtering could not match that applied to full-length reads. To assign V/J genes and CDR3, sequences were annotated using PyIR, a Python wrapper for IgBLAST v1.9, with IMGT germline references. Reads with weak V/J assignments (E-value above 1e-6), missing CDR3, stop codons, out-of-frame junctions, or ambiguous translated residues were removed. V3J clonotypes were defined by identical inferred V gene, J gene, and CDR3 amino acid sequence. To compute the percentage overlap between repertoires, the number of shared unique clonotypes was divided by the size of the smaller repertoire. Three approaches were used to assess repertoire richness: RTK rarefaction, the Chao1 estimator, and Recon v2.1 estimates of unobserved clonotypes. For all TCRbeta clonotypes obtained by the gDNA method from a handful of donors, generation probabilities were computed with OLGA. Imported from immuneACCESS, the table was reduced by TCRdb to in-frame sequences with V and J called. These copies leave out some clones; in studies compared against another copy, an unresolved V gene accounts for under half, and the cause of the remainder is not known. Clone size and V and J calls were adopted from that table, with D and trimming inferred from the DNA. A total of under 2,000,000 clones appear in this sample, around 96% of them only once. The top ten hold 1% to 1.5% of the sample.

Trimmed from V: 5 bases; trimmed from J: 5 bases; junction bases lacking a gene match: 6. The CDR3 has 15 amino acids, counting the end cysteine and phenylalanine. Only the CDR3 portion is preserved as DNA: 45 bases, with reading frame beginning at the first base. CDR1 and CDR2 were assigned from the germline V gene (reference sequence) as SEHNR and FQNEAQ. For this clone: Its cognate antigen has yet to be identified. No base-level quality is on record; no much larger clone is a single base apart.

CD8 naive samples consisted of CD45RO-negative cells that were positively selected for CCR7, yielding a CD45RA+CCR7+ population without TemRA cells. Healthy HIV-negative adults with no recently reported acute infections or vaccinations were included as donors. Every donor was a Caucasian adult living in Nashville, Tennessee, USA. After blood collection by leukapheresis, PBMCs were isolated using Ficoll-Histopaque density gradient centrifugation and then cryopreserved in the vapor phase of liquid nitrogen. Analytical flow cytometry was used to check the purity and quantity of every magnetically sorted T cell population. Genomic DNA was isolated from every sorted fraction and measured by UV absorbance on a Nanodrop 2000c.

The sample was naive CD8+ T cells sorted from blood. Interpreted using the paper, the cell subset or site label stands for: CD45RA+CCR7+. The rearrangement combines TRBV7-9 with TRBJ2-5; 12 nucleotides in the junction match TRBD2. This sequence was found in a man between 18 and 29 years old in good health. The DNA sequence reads TGTGCCAGCAGCCCCGGACTAGCGGGACACGAGACCCAGTACTTC. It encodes CASSPGLAGHETQYF.